This T cell receptor beta chain originates from a study of blood T cell repertoires in COVID-19. Study background: Samples representing acute and convalescent COVID-19 were sourced from the United States, Italy and Spain. From T cells, B-cell-depleted T cells, or PBMCs came the material, which was cDNA or gDNA.

This CDR3 is 14 amino acids long. Germline assignment: CDR1 LGHDT and CDR2 YNNKEL (reference sequence). With 4 bases removed from V and 5 bases from J, the gap between germline ends came to 9 bases. Donors were grouped by their self-reported clinical history. Per the original methods: Reference gene primer amplification in the assay estimated nucleated cell counts. Produced via immunoSEQ multiplex PCR; TCRdb's table is partial and in-frame only. The D gene and trimming were derived from the DNA, and the V and J assignments and clone size from that table. The sample carries roughly 400,000 clones, roughly 84% recorded once.

V is TRBV3-1 (or the pseudogene TRBV3-2) and J is TRBJ1-6, with TRBD1 as a possible D gene (5 bases). The TCR sequence derives from a woman younger than 30 who had been exposed to COVID-19. Sequencing used PBMCs or T cells enriched from blood (not recorded which). Written as DNA, the CDR3 is TGTGCCAGCAGCCTGAGACAGAATAATTCACCCCTCCACTTT. Amino acid sequence: CASSLRQNNSPLHF.